This is a list of T cell receptor beta chains from one sample in a study of identifying expanded T cells in peripheral blood. Data came from immunoSEQ multiplex PCR; TCRdb stores just in-frame clones and leaves some out. The sample lists approximately 120,000 clones; 88% were seen once. The sample comprised blood. Source of these receptors: a person aged 18 to 75 in good health. Each CDR3 is given with its conserved first and last residue. A D gene is named only where the DNA matches it firmly. Size tells how often a clone was seen (once, few, many) or the class of an expanded clone, and some rows leave it out.

>TRBJ2-5|TRBV5-4|.|.
TGTGCCAGCAGCCAAACGGACAGAGACCTGAAGACCCAGTACTTC
CASSQTDRDLKTQYF
>TRBJ1-2|TRBV6-5|.|.
TGTGCCAGCAGTTACGGTGGGAGCCCTAACTATGGCTACACCTTC
CASSYGGSPNYGYTF
>TRBJ2-5|TRBV2|.|.
TGTGCCAGCAGTGAACAGAGGACAGCCCAAGAGACCCAGTACTTC
CASSEQRTAQETQYF
>TRBJ2-5|TRBV5-1|.|TRBD1
TGCGCCAGCAGCTTGATGGCTACAGGGGCAACCCAAGAGACCCAGTACTTC
CASSLMATGATQETQYF
>TRBJ1-4|TRBV21-1|.|.
TGTGCCAGCAGCCCGCCTGACAGGGGTTTTTTAGGTAATGAAAAACTGTTTTTT
CASSPPDRGFLGNEKLFF
>TRBJ1-4|TRBV7-9|.|.
TGTGCCAGCAGCGTGGGACACGTCGATGAAAAACTGTTTTTT
CASSVGHVDEKLFF
>TRBJ2-3|TRBV6-6|.|.
TGTGCCAGCAGTTACCAGCCAGGGGGCACAGATACGCAGTATTTT
CASSYQPGGTDTQYF
>TRBJ1-3|TRBV7-9|.|.
TGTGCCAGCAGCTTAGTTGGGGCCGGGTCGGGAAACACCATATATTTT
CASSLVGAGSGNTIYF
>TRBJ1-2|TRBV27|.|.
TGTGCCAGCAGAGGGTTATTGAGGAGGGCTGGGGTCTATGGCTACACCTTC
CASRGLLRRAGVYGYTF
>TRBJ2-7|TRBV19|once|.
TGTGCCAGTAGTATAGATCTAGAGAGCCCCGCGGAGCAGTACTTC
CASSIDLESPAEQYF
>TRBJ1-4|TRBV5-1|.|TRBD1
TGCGCCAGCAGCGTCGGGACAGCTAATGAAAAACTGTTTTTT
CASSVGTANEKLFF
>TRBJ1-2|TRBV5-6|.|.
TGTGCCAGCACCAGGACAGCTAACTATGGCTACACCTTC
CASTRTANYGYTF
>TRBJ1-2|TRBV7-3|.|TRBD1
TGTGCCAGCAGCTCCCGGGGCAGGGGGGATGGTGGCTACACCTTC
CASSSRGRGDGGYTF
>TRBJ2-5|TRBV5-1|.|.
TGCGCCAGCAGCTTGGGCGGTTCGGACGAGACCCAGTACTTC
CASSLGGSDETQYF
>TRBJ1-2|TRBV6-5|.|TRBD1
TGTGCCAGCAGCCCCCGACAGGGCGGCGGCTACACCTTC
CASSPRQGGGYTF
>TRBJ2-7|TRBV7-7|once|.
TGTGCCAGCAGCCCTAGTTTAGGGAGCTACGAGCAGTACTTC
CASSPSLGSYEQYF
>TRBJ2-7|TRBV28|.|TRBD2
TGTGCCAGCAGTTTAAGGGTAGCGGGAGGGTCCTACGAGCAGTACTTC
CASSLRVAGGSYEQYF
>TRBJ2-7|TRBV6-6|once|.
TGTGCCAGCAGTTCTCCTCCGACAGGCTCCTACGAGCAGTACTTC
CASSSPPTGSYEQYF
>TRBJ2-1|TRBV2|.|.
TGTGCCAGCAGTGGTTCGACAGGCCCGGACGATGAGCAGTTCTTC
CASSGSTGPDDEQFF
>TRBJ1-4|TRBV2|.|TRBD1
TGTGCCAGCAGACCCCCGGGACAGGGGGCGCGTAATGAAAAACTGTTTTTT
CASRPPGQGARNEKLFF
>TRBJ1-5|TRBV4-1|.|.
TGCGCCAGCAGCCAAGATCTCCGGGGAAGGAGTAGCAATCAGCCCCAGCATTTT
CASSQDLRGRSSNQPQHF
>TRBJ1-1|TRBV19|.|.
TGTGCCAGTAGTTTGCAGTCGAACCTTCTGAACACTGAAGCTTTCTTT
CASSLQSNLLNTEAFF
>TRBJ1-5|TRBV4-2|.|.
TGTGCCAGCAGCCAAGAATGGGGTCAGCCCCAGCATTTT
CASSQEWGQPQHF
>TRBJ2-1|TRBV5-4|.|TRBD1
TGTGCCAGCAGCCCCGACAGGGCCGGACGTGAGCAGTTCTTC
CASSPDRAGREQFF
>TRBJ2-7|TRBV11-3|many|TRBD1
TGTGCCAGCAGCCAAGGACAGGGAGCCTACGAGCAGTACTTC
CASSQGQGAYEQYF
>TRBJ2-2|TRBV5-6|.|TRBD1
TGTGCCAGCAGCTTCAGGGACAGGGGGCGATCCGGGGAGCTGTTTTTT
CASSFRDRGRSGELFF
>TRBJ1-1|TRBV7-2|.|TRBD1
TGTGCCAGCAGTTTAGGGCTACAGGGGACTGAAGCTTTCTTT
CASSLGLQGTEAFF
>TRBJ2-1|TRBV7-3|.|TRBD2
TGTGCCAGCAGCTTAAATAGCGGGCAAGACAATGAGCAGTTCTTC
CASSLNSGQDNEQFF
>TRBJ1-1|TRBV7-3|.|.
TGTGCCAGCAGCTTACTTGCGGACACTGAAGCTTTCTTT
CASSLLADTEAFF
>TRBJ2-7|TRBV9|.|TRBD1
TGTGCCAGCAGCGTATCAGGGGGAACCAACGACGAGCAGTACTTC
CASSVSGGTNDEQYF
>TRBJ2-2|TRBV27|.|TRBD2
TGTGCCAGCAGTCCCCTGACTAGCGGGCCCACCGGGGAGCTGTTTTTT
CASSPLTSGPTGELFF
>TRBJ2-7|TRBV2|.|.
TGTGCCAGCAGTGCAACCCCCGGCAGGGCCCTATACGAGCAGTACTTC
CASSATPGRALYEQYF
>TRBJ2-5|TRBV5-1|.|TRBD2
TGCGCCAGCAGCTTGGTAGCGGGGTACCAAGAGACCCAGTACTTC
CASSLVAGYQETQYF
>TRBJ2-7|TRBV28|once|TRBD2
TGTGCCAGCAGTCCTGGACTAGCGGGGGCCGGGTACTTC
CASSPGLAGAGYF
>TRBJ1-3|TRBV19|.|.
TGTGCCAGTAGTATCGAGGGAGGAAACACCATATATTTT
CASSIEGGNTIYF
>TRBJ2-7|TRBV11-2|.|.
TGTGCCAGCAGCTGGAATGACCTTATGAGCTCCTACGAGCAGTACTTC
CASSWNDLMSSYEQYF
>TRBJ1-4|TRBV19|.|.
TGTGCCAGCGCCTTCCAGATTGCAACTAATGAAAAACTGTTTTTT
CASAFQIATNEKLFF
>TRBJ2-5|TRBV2|.|TRBD2
TGTGCCAGCAGGGGACTAGCGGGAGAGACCCAGTACTTC
CASRGLAGETQYF
>TRBJ1-4|TRBV6-7|.|.
TGTGCCAGCAGCGAACAGGGAGGCACTAATGAAAAACTGTTTTTT
CASSEQGGTNEKLFF
>TRBJ1-3|TRBV9|.|TRBD1
TGTGCCAGCAGCGTAGCCCGGGACAGGGGGCATAGCTCTGGAAACACCATATATTTT
CASSVARDRGHSSGNTIYF
>TRBJ2-3|TRBV10-3|.|TRBD2
TGTGCCATCAGTGAGTCGCCCAGGGGAGCGGGAGGCCCCACAGATACGCAGTATTTT
CAISESPRGAGGPTDTQYF
>TRBJ1-1|TRBV7-2|.|TRBD1
TGTGCCAGCAGCGTACGACAGGGGGCTCCTGAAGCTTTCTTT
CASSVRQGAPEAFF
>TRBJ2-7|TRBV5-1|.|.
TGCGCCAGCAGCGTTCGGGAAAACGAGCAGTACTTC
CASSVRENEQYF
>TRBJ2-2|TRBV7-8|.|TRBD1
TGTGCCAGCAGCGGACCCTTTAGGGACAGACCCTCTAACACCGGGGAGCTGTTTTTT
CASSGPFRDRPSNTGELFF
>TRBJ1-2|TRBV7-2|.|.
TGTGCCAGCAGCGACCGTTCTGGGGGGGGCTACACCTTC
CASSDRSGGGYTF
>TRBJ1-5|TRBV30|once|.
TGTGCCTGGAGTAAGAAGGGGCCCTATCAGCCCCAGCATTTT
CAWSKKGPYQPQHF
>TRBJ1-2|TRBV2|.|.
TGTGCCAGCACCCCGGACACGTTTAACTATGGCTACACCTTC
CASTPDTFNYGYTF